Presented here are 17 T cell receptor beta chains from one specimen sequenced in a study of cytomegalovirus exposure and HLA in healthy donors. A multiplex PCR was run with 60 Vbeta primers and 13 Jbeta primers. Assay: immunoSEQ multiplex PCR; the TCRdb copy retains only in-frame clones and omits some. The specimen's table records approximately 72,000 clones. Sequenced sample: PBMCs. These receptors originate from a man between 35 and 55 years old in good health and CMV-seronegative.

The gene calls are TRBV5-5 and TRBJ2-6, with 7 nucleotides matching TRBD2. V lost 3 bases, J lost 4 bases, and 4 bases stayed unmatched. Germline loops: CDR1 SGHKS, CDR2 YYEKEE (reference sequence). The CDR3 is made up of 15 amino acids. CDR3 bases: TGTGCCAGCAGCTCCCGGGGGGACGGGGCCAACGTCCTGACTTTC. Translation: CASSSRGDGANVLTF. Together with reference TRBV5-5 and TRBJ2-6, the CDR3 gives the full variable domain: DAGVTQSPTHLIKTRGQQVTLRCSPISGHKSVSWYQQVLGQGPQFIFQYYEKEERGRGNFPDRFSARQFPNYSSELNVNALLLGDSALYLCASSSRGDGANVLTFGAGSRLTVL.

The CDR3: CASSWGPGSTEAFF. CDR3 bases: TGCGCCAGCAGCTGGGGTCCGGGGAGCACTGAAGCTTTCTTT. This chain uses TRBV5-1 with TRBJ1-1; D unclear. CDR3 size: 14 residues. The V gene's germline CDR1 is SGHRS and CDR2 YFSETQ. Trimming took off 3 bases at V and 4 bases at J, with 13 bases between the two ends.

The gene calls are TRBV10-3 and TRBJ2-7, with D possibly matching TRBD1 (6 bases). The CDR3 is made up of 14 amino acids. From germline, CDR1 is ENHRY and CDR2 SYGVKD. V lost 6 bases and J lost 6, with 18 bases in between. CDR3 loop: CAISQTGPLGEQYF. CDR3 nucleotides: TGTGCCATCAGCCAGACAGGTCCCTTGGGCGAGCAGTACTTC.

Remarks on this clone: The junction departs from germline at one end; a sequencing error may be responsible. The same CDR3 also results from other DNA sequences found in this sample. V is TRBV7-9 and J is TRBJ1-6; 9 bases align to TRBD1. In germline, CDR1 is SEHNR, CDR2 FQNEAQ (reference sequence). The CDR3 spans 15 residues. This CDR3 is CASSTGGQGSSPLHF. In DNA form, the CDR3 reads TGCGCCAGCAGCACTGGGGGACAGGGTAGTTCACCCCTCCACTTT.

The chain carries TRBV6-6 and TRBJ1-1, with 8 bases that match TRBD1. V was clipped by 8 bases and J by 5 bases; unmatched bases: 10. Germline CDR1 MNHNY, CDR2 SVGAGI (reference sequence). This CDR3 is 14 amino acids long. In nucleotides, the CDR3 is TGTGCCAGCCGCGATGCCAGGGGGCGGACTGAAGCTTTCTTT. This gives the protein CASRDARGRTEAFF.

This rearrangement joins TRBV9 to TRBJ1-5; TRBD1 agrees at 7 bases. After removal of 4 bases from V and 5 bases from J, the junction contained 12 bases not matched to a gene. This CDR3 has 16 residues. CDR1 and CDR2 from the germline V gene are SGDLS and YYNGEE. The DNA for the CDR3 is TGTGCCAGCAGCCCCGGCGGTGGAGGGGGCGATCAGCCCCAGCATTTT. Its protein product is CASSPGGGGGDQPQHF.

J is TRBJ1-5 and V is TRBV30, with TRBD1 matching 7 bases. The junction had 11 bases not matched to a gene; V was cut back by 8 bases and J by 7 bases. The CDR3 sequence is 13 residues long. CDR1 is GTSNPN, CDR2 SVGIG, per germline (reference sequence). The CDR3: CALDRERNQPQHF. The CDR3 nucleotides read TGTGCCCTTGACAGGGAGAGAAACCAGCCCCAGCATTTT.

The chain combines TRBV6-5 with TRBJ2-7; TRBD1 aligns across 8 bases. The CDR3 extends over 15 amino acids. V lost 2 bases and J lost 4; bases outside the gene matches: 7. Per germline, CDR1 MNHEY and CDR2 SVGAGI. The CDR3 DNA follows: TGTGCCAGCAGTTACCCCGGGACAGGAACTTACGAGCAGTACTTC. Protein product: CASSYPGTGTYEQYF.

The CDR3 DNA sequence: TGTGCCAGCAGTTACGACGGAGGGTCGGACTATGGCTACACCTTC. Encoded protein: CASSYDGGSDYGYTF. The V call is TRBV6-5, the J call TRBJ1-2, with D hard to call. The CDR3 runs 15 residues. Germline V gene lookup returns CDR1 MNHEY and CDR2 SVGAGI. Trimming took 2 bases from V and 3 from J, leaving 13 bases between them.

The rearrangement links TRBV6-5 to TRBJ1-1, with a tentative D call TRBD1 (5 bases). V gave up 6 bases and J gave up 2 bases, with 13 bases separating them. CDR3 length equals 14 residues. Germline loops: CDR1 MNHEY, CDR2 SVGAGI. The CDR3 here is CASRSWGRNTEAFF. The CDR3 nucleotides read TGTGCCAGCAGATCCTGGGGCAGAAACACTGAAGCTTTCTTT.

The chain uses TRBV19 and TRBJ2-2; 8 bases line up with TRBD2. V shed 2 bases and J 4 bases; nucleotides not matched to a gene: 6. This CDR3 spans 16 amino acids. Germline loops: CDR1 LNHDA, CDR2 SQIVND (reference sequence). The CDR3 here is CASSIRRLAGTGELFF. CDR3 nucleotide sequence: TGTGCCAGTAGTATAAGGCGCCTAGCGGGCACCGGGGAGCTGTTTTTT.

This rearrangement joins TRBV5-1 to TRBJ2-6; tentatively, D is TRBD2 (7 bases). Germline V gene sequence: CDR1 SGHRS, CDR2 YFSETQ. V shed 0 bases and J shed 0 bases, with 16 bases lying between them. The CDR3 is 19 residues long. In DNA, the CDR3 is TGCGCCAGCAGCTTGGCCGGGGGGCAGGTAGGCTCTGGGGCCAACGTCCTGACTTTC. As protein: CASSLAGGQVGSGANVLTF.

This sequence joins TRBV6-8 and TRBJ1-1, with D possibly TRBD1 on 5 matching bases. This CDR3 region has 15 residues. The germline V and J ends were trimmed by 0 bases and 1 base, with 9 bases remaining between them. Germline CDR1 reads MNHGY; CDR2 reads SAAAGT. In DNA, the CDR3 is TGTGCCAGCAGTTACTCTAGGGGCGGGAACACTGAAGCTTTCTTT. Translated: CASSYSRGGNTEAFF.

This rearrangement joins TRBV18 to TRBJ1-4, with D unclear. The V end lost 1 base, the J end lost 0 bases, and 9 bases lay between the germline ends. The germline V gene has CDR1 KGHSH and CDR2 LQKENI. This CDR3 region has 16 residues. The CDR3 DNA reads TGTGCCAGCTCACCACGGGCAGCTGCAACTAATGAAAAACTGTTTTTT. This translates into CASSPRAAATNEKLFF.

The chain recombines TRBV7-9 with TRBJ2-2; D remains unclear. Per the germline V gene, CDR1 is SEHNR and CDR2 is FQNEAQ (reference sequence). V was cut by 1 base and J by 3 bases, with 9 bases left in between. This CDR3 is 15 amino acids long. CDR3 sequence (DNA): TGTGCCAGCAGCTTAGGTGCAGGATACACCGGGGAGCTGTTTTTT. This gives the protein CASSLGAGYTGELFF.

The genes are TRBV28 and TRBJ1-5; D gene ambiguous. Trimming stripped 5 bases from V and 5 bases from J, with 16 bases between. The CDR3 runs 15 residues. Germline V gene sequence: CDR1 MDHEN, CDR2 SYDVKM. In DNA, the CDR3 is TGTGCCAGCAGTCCCCTCCGAGGACTATATCAGCCCCAGCATTTT. Translated: CASSPLRGLYQPQHF.

The chain links TRBV6-6 to TRBJ2-3, with a weak D call TRBD2 (6 bases). The V gene's germline CDR1 is MNHNY and CDR2 SVGAGI (reference sequence). The CDR3 sequence is 16 residues long. Trimming stripped 2 bases from V and 6 bases from J, with 18 bases between. The CDR3 protein is CASSYGKGLPADTQYF. CDR3 DNA sequence: TGTGCCAGCAGTTACGGGAAGGGACTGCCGGCGGATACGCAGTATTTT.